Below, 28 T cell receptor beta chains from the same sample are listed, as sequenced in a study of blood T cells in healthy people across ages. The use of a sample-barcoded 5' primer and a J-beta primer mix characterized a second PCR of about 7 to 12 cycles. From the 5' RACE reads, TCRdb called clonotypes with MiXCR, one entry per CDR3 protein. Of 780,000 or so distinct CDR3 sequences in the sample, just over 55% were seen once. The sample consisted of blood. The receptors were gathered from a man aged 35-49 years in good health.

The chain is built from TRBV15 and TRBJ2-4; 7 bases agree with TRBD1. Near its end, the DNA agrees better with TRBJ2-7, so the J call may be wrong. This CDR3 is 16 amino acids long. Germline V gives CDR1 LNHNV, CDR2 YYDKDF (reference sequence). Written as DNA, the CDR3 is TGTGCCACCAGCAGACACCGGGACAGAAATTCCTACGAGCAGTACTTC. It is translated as CATSRHRDRNSYEQYF.

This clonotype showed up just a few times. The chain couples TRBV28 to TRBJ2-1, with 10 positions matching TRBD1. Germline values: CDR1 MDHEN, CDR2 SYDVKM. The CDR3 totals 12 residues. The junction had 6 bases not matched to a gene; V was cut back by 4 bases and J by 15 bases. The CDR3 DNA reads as TGTGCCAGCAGTTCGTTGGACAGGGGGTGGTTCTTC. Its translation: CASSSLDRGWFF. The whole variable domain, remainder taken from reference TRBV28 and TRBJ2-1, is DVKVTQSSRYLVKRTGEKVFLECVQDMDHENMFWYRQDPGLGLRLIYFSYDVKMKEKGDIPEGYSVSREKKERFSLILESASTNQTSMYLCASSSLDRGWFFGPGTRLTVL.

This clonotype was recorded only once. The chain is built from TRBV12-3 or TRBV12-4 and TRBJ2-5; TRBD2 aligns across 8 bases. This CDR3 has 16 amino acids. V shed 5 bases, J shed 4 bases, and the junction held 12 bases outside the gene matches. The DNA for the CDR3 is TGTGCCAGCAGTACATTTACGGGGGGGCCGTCAGAGACCCAGTACTTC. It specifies CASSTFTGGPSETQYF.

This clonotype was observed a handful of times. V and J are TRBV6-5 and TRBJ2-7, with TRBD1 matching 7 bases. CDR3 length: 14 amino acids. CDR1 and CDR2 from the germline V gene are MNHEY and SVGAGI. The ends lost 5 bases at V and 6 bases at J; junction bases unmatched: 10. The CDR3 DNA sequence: TGTGCCAGCAGTCGACAGGGCCCCGGGGCCGAGCAGTACTTC. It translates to CASSRQGPGAEQYF.

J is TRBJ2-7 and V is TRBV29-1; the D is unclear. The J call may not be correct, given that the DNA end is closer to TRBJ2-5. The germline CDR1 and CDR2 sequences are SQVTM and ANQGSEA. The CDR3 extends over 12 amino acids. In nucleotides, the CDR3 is TGCAGCGTGGAAACGGACGCAGAGACCCAGTACTTC. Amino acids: CSVETDAETQYF.

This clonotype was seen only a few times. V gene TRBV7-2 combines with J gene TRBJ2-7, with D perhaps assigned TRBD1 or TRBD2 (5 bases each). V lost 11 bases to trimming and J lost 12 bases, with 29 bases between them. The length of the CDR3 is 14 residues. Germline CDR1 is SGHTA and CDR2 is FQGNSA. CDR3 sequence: CASYPEPGLNQGYF. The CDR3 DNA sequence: TGTGCCTCCTATCCGGAGCCGGGGCTCAATCAGGGGTACTTC.

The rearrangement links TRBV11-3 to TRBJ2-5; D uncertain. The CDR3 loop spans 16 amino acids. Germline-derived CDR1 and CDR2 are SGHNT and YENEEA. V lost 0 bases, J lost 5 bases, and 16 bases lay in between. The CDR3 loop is CASSLDGPLTEETQYF. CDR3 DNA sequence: TGTGCCAGCAGCTTAGATGGACCCCTCACCGAGGAGACCCAGTACTTC.

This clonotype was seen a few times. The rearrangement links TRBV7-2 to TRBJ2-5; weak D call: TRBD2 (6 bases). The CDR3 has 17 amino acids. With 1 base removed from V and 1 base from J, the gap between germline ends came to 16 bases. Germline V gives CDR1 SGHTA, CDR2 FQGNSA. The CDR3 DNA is TGTGCCAGCAGCTTAGGGGAAACCCGGGGGTCCCAAGAGACCCAGTACTTC. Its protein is CASSLGETRGSQETQYF.

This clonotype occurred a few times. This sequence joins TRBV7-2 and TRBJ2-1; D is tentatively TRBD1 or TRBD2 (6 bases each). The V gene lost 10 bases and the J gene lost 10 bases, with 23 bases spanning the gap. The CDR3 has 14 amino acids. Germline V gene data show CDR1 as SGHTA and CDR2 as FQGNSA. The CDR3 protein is CATHRGGRGREQFF. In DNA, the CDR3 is TGTGCCACCCACAGAGGGGGGCGCGGCAGGGAGCAGTTCTTC. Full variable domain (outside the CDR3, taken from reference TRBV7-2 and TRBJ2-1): GAGVSQSPSNKVTEKGKDVELRCDPISGHTALYWYRQSLGQGLEFLIYFQGNSAPDKSGLPSDRFSAERTGGSVSTLTIQRTQQEDSAVYLCATHRGGRGREQFFGPGTRLTVL.

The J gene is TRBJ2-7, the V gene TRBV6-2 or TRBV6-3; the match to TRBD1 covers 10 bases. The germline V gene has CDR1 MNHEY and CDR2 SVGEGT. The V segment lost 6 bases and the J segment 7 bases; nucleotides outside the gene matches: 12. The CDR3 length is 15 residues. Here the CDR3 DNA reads TGTGCCAGCAGATACGACAGGGGGCGTAAAAATGAGCAGTACTTC. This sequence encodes CASRYDRGRKNEQYF.

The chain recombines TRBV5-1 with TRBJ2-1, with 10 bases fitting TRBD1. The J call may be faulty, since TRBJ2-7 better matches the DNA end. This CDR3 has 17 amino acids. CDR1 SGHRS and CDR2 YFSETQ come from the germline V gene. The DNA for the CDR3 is TGCGCCAGCCGAACGGGACAGGGGCGAAGCTCCTACAATGAGCAGTACTTC. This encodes CASRTGQGRSSYNEQYF.

The DNA for the CDR3 is TGTGCCAGCTCACCGAGCGGGCAAGAGACCCAGTTCTTC. This gives the protein CASSPSGQETQFF. The genes are TRBV18 and TRBJ2-1; D is possibly TRBD2 (6 bases). Germline-derived CDR1 and CDR2 are KGHSH and LQKENI. This CDR3 comprises 13 residues. V was cut by 3 bases and J by 13 bases, with 16 bases left in between. Combining the CDR3 with reference TRBV18 and TRBJ2-1 gives the whole variable domain NAGVMQNPRHLVRRRGQEARLRCSPMKGHSHVYWYRQLPEEGLKFMVYLQKENIIDESGMPKERFSAEFPKEGPSILRIQQVVRGDSAAYFCASSPSGQETQFFGPGTRLTVL.

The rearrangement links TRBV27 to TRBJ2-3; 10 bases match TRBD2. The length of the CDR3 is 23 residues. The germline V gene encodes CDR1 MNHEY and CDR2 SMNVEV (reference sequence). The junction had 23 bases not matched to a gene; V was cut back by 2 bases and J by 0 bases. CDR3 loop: CASSLRGQSGRAGGPLSTDTQYF. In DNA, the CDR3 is TGTGCCAGCAGTTTAAGGGGACAGTCCGGACGAGCGGGAGGGCCACTGAGCACAGATACGCAGTATTTT.

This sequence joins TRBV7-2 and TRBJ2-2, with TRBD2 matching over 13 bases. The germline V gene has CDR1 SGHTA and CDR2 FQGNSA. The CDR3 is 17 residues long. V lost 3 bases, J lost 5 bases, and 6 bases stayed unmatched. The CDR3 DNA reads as TGTGCCAGCAGCTTTCGACTAGCGGGGGGTAATACCGGGGAGCTGTTTTTT. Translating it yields CASSFRLAGGNTGELFF. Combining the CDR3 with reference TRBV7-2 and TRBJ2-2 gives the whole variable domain GAGVSQSPSNKVTEKGKDVELRCDPISGHTALYWYRQSLGQGLEFLIYFQGNSAPDKSGLPSDRFSAERTGGSVSTLTIQRTQQEDSAVYLCASSFRLAGGNTGELFFGEGSRLTVL.

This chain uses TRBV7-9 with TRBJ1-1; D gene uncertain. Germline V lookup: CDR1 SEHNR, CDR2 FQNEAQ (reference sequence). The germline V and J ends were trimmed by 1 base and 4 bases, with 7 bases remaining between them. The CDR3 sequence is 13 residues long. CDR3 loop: CASSLGTATEAFF. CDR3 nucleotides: TGTGCCAGCAGCTTAGGGACTGCCACTGAAGCTTTCTTT.

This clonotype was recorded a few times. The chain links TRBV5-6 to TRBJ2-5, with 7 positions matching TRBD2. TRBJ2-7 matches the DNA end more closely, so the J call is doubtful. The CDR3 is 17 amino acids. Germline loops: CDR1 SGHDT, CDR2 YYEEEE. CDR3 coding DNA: TGTGCCAGCAGCTTGTTTACCGCGGGAGCCCCTTACACCGAGCAGTACTTC. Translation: CASSLFTAGAPYTEQYF.

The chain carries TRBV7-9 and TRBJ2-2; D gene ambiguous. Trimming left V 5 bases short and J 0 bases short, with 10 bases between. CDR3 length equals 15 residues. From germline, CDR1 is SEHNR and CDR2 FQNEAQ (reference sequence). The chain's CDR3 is CASSRGPANTGELFF. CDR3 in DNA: TGTGCCAGCAGCCGTGGCCCGGCGAACACCGGGGAGCTGTTTTTT.

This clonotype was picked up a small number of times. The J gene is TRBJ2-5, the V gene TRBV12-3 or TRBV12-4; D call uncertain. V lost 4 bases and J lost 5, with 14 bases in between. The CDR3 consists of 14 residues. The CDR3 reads CASSYGFHGETQYF. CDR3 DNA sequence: TGTGCCAGCAGTTATGGTTTTCACGGGGAGACCCAGTACTTC.

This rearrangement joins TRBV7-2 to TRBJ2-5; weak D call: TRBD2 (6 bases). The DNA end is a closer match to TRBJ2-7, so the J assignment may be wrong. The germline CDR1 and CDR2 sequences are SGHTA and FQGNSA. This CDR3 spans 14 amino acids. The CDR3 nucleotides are TGTGCCAGCAGCTTTATCGGGAGTGACTACGAGCAGTACTTC. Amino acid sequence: CASSFIGSDYEQYF.

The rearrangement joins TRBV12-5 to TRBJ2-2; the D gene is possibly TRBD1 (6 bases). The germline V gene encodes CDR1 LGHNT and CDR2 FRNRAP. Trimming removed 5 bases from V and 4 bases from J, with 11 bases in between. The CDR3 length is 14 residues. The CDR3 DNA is TGTGCTAGTGGTACGGGACAACCCACCGGGGAGCTGTTTTTT. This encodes CASGTGQPTGELFF.

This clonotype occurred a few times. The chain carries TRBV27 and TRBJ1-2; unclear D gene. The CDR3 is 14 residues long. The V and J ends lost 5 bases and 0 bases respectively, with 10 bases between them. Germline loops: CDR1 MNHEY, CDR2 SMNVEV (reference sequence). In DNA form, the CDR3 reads TGTGCCAGCAGTAAGAAAGCCACTAACTATGGCTACACCTTC. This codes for CASSKKATNYGYTF.

The CDR3 DNA is TGTGCCAGCTCACGAGGGGACACCACCTACGAGCAGTACTTC. This codes for CASSRGDTTYEQYF. The chain carries TRBV18 and TRBJ2-7, with D perhaps matching TRBD1 (6 bases). With 4 bases removed from V and 2 bases from J, the gap between germline ends came to 12 bases. The CDR3 runs to 14 residues. The germline V gene has CDR1 KGHSH and CDR2 LQKENI.

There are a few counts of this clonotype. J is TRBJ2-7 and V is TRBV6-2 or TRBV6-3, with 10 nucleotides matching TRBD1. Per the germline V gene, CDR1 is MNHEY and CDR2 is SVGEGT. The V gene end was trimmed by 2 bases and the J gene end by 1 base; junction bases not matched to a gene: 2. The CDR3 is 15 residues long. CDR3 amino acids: CASSYGTGDSYEQYF. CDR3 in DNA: TGTGCCAGCAGTTACGGGACAGGGGATTCCTACGAGCAGTACTTC.

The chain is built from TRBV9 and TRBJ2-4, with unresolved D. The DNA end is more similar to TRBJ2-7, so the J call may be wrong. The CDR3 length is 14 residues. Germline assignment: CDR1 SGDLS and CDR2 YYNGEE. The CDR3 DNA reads TGTGCCAGCAGCGTAGACGGAACGACCTACGAGCAGTACTTC. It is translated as CASSVDGTTYEQYF.

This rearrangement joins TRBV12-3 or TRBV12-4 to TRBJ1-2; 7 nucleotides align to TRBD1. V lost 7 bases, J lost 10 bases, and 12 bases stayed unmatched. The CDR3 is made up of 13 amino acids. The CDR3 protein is CASTVGQTKLYTF. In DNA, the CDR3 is TGTGCCAGCACCGTGGGACAGACTAAACTCTACACCTTC.

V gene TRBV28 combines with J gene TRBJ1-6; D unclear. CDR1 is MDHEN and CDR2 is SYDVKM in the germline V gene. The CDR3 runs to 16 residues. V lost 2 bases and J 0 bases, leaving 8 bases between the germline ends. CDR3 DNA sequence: TGTGCCAGCAGTTTAGTCGGAAGCTCCTATAATTCACCCCTCCACTTT. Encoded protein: CASSLVGSSYNSPLHF.

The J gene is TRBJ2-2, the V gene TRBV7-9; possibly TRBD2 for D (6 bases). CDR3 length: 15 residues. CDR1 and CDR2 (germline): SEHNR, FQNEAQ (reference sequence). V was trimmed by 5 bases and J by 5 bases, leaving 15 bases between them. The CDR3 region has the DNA TGTGCCAGCAGCCCTGACGGGAGATTGACCGGGGAGCTGTTTTTT. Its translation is CASSPDGRLTGELFF.

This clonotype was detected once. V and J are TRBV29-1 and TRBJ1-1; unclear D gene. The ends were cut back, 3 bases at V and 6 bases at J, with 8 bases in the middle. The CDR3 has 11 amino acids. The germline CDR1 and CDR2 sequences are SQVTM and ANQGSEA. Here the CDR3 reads CSVEPFPEAFF. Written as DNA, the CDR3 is TGCAGCGTTGAGCCCTTCCCTGAAGCTTTCTTT.